A selection of T cell receptor beta chains follows, all from one sample in a study of cytomegalovirus exposure and HLA in healthy donors. Clones were read by immunoSEQ multiplex PCR, and TCRdb kept only the in-frame ones, dropping some. Of 250,000 to 350,000 clones listed, 65% to 85% are singletons. The sequenced material came from PBMCs. The receptors derive from a female donor in good health and CMV-seronegative. Each CDR3 is given with its conserved first and last residue. A D gene is named only where the DNA matches it firmly. Clone size, where shown, is once, few, many, or a class for clones that have expanded.

clone size,V gene,D gene,J gene,CDR3 DNA,CDR3 protein
NA,TRBV25-1,NA,TRBJ2-1,TGTGCCAGCAGTGTCGACTACTACGTGTTCTTC,CASSVDYYVFF
once,TRBV13,NA,TRBJ2-7,TGTGCCAGCAGCTTAGGCCGCTCCTACGAGCAGTACTTC,CASSLGRSYEQYF
few,TRBV4-1,TRBD1,TRBJ2-5,TGCGCCAGCAGCCAAGTCCAGGGGGCGAGAGAGACCCAGTACTTC,CASSQVQGARETQYF
once,TRBV5-4,TRBD2,TRBJ2-5,TGTGCCAGCAGCTTGCCGCGGGGGACCCAAGAGACCCAGTACTTC,CASSLPRGTQETQYF
NA,TRBV7-9,NA,TRBJ2-1,TGTGCCAGCAGCTTAATCCAGGGCCACTACAATGAGCAGTTCTTC,CASSLIQGHYNEQFF
NA,TRBV19,NA,TRBJ1-5,TGTGCCACCTCCCCCTTACAGGCAAATCAGCCCCAGCATTTT,CATSPLQANQPQHF
NA,TRBV7-3,NA,TRBJ2-1,TGTGCCAGCAGCTCTAGGCCAAGGAATGAGCAGTTCTTC,CASSSRPRNEQFF
NA,TRBV6-6,TRBD2,TRBJ2-1,TGTGCCAGCAGTTACTCACGACTAGCGGGGTCCAATGAGCAGCTCTTC,CASSYSRLAGSNEQLF
NA,TRBV9,TRBD2,TRBJ2-7,TGTGCCAGCAGCGTTAGCGGGACTTCCTACGAGCAGTACTTC,CASSVSGTSYEQYF
few,TRBV11-2,TRBD1,TRBJ1-1,TGTGCCAGCAGCTTAGCCAGGACAGGGAACACTGAAGCTTTCTTT,CASSLARTGNTEAFF
NA,TRBV15,NA,TRBJ1-5,TGTGCCACCAGCAGAGCCTACAATCAGCCCCAGCATTTT,CATSRAYNQPQHF
NA,TRBV11-3,NA,TRBJ2-7,TGTGCCAGCAGCTTAGATGTCGCAGGGGCCTACGAGCAGTACTTC,CASSLDVAGAYEQYF
NA,TRBV7-2,NA,TRBJ2-7,TGTGCCAGCAGCCAGAACAGGGACTACGAGCAGTACTTC,CASSQNRDYEQYF
once,TRBV6-5,TRBD1,TRBJ1-1,TGTGCCAGCAGTCACACCGGGACAGGGGGAACTGAAGCTTTCTTT,CASSHTGTGGTEAFF
NA,TRBV19,NA,TRBJ1-5,TGTGCCAGTAGGCCGAGTGGGGCCGGGTATGGCAATCAGCCCCAGCATTTT,CASRPSGAGYGNQPQHF
NA,TRBV6-1,NA,TRBJ1-3,TGTGCCAGCAGTGAAGATCAGGGGTTATCTGGAAACACCATATATTTT,CASSEDQGLSGNTIYF